One and the same sample provided the 32 T cell receptor beta chains below, sequenced in a study of cytomegalovirus exposure and HLA in healthy donors. With 60 Vbeta and 13 Jbeta primers, the PCR was carried out. The data were produced by immunoSEQ multiplex PCR, yet TCRdb's version contains in-frame clones alone and is incomplete. The sample has about 110,000 clones; around 83% are singletons. Sequences were obtained from PBMCs. Receptors originate from a man under 40 in good health and CMV-seropositive.

This clone turned up a few times. V and J are TRBV5-1 and TRBJ2-5; TRBD1 is a possible D gene (5 bases). This CDR3 contains 16 residues. CDR1 SGHRS and CDR2 YFSETQ come from the germline V gene. V lost 3 bases to trimming and J lost 2 bases, with 17 bases between them. The CDR3 is CASSYYPSRAQETQYF. The CDR3 nucleotides read TGCGCCAGCAGCTACTACCCAAGCAGGGCACAAGAGACCCAGTACTTC. The whole variable domain, filled in from reference TRBV5-1 and TRBJ2-5, reads KAGVTQTPRYLIKTRGQQVTLSCSPISGHRSVSWYQQTPGQGLQFLFEYFSETQRNKGNFPGRFSGRQFSNSRSEMNVSTLELGDSALYLCASSYYPSRAQETQYFGPGTRLLVL.

A word on this clone: The germline gene is not matched at one end of the junction; a read error may be the cause. The gene calls are TRBV5-1 and TRBJ1-2, with D perhaps matching TRBD1 (6 bases). The length of the CDR3 is 13 residues. The V gene's germline CDR1 is SGHRS and CDR2 YFSETQ. The CDR3 DNA sequence: TGTGCCAGCAGCCGGACAGAACGGTATGGCTACACCTTC. Translation gives CASSRTERYGYTF.

The CDR3 sequence is CASRVQGLDSPLHF. The DNA of the CDR3 is TGCGCCAGCAGGGTCCAGGGGCTTGATTCACCCCTCCACTTT. The V call is TRBV5-1, the J call TRBJ1-6; tentative D call: TRBD1 (6 bases). Per the germline V gene, CDR1 is SGHRS and CDR2 is YFSETQ. This CDR3 is built from 14 residues. With 5 bases removed from V and 8 bases from J, the gap between germline ends came to 14 bases.

This clone was picked up one time. The gene calls are TRBV7-9 and TRBJ2-1; TRBD2 matches 12 bases. CDR3 length: 15 residues. The germline CDR1 and CDR2 sequences are SEHNR and FQNEAQ (reference sequence). Trimming at V came to 5 bases and at J to 4 bases, leaving 3 bases not matched to a gene. CDR3 in amino acids: CASSRLAGGYNEQFF. CDR3 DNA sequence: TGTGCCAGCAGCCGCCTAGCGGGGGGGTACAATGAGCAGTTCTTC.

The rearrangement links TRBV9 to TRBJ2-3; weak D call: TRBD2 (7 bases). Germline V gene sequence: CDR1 SGDLS, CDR2 YYNGEE. Trimming shortened V by 1 base and J by 0 bases, and 12 bases separated the two germline ends. CDR3 size: 16 residues. The CDR3 reads CASSVLGGLSTDTQYF. CDR3 DNA: TGTGCCAGCAGCGTACTCGGGGGGCTAAGCACAGATACGCAGTATTTT.

The rearrangement joins TRBV25-1 to TRBJ2-5; 7 nucleotides agree with TRBD1. Germline V gene lookup returns CDR1 MGHDK and CDR2 SYGVNS. The CDR3 is made up of 14 amino acids. V trimming: 3 bases; J trimming: 2 bases; junction bases outside the gene matches: 3. The CDR3 loop is CASSEGTVQETQYF. Written as DNA, the CDR3 is TGTGCCAGCAGTGAGGGGACAGTTCAAGAGACCCAGTACTTC.

Remarks on this clone: A read error may account for a junction end that differs from germline. The chain combines TRBV6-1 with TRBJ2-1; TRBD2 agrees at 7 bases. CDR1 is MNHNS and CDR2 is SASEGT in the germline V gene. The CDR3 is made up of 13 amino acids. In nucleotides, the CDR3 is TGTGCCAGCAGAGAAGCCAGCGGGGAGCGGCAGTTCTTC. Translating gives CASREASGERQFF.

The chain combines TRBV28 with TRBJ1-2; no firm D call. The CDR3 is 15 residues long. Trimming left V 2 bases short and J 1 base short, with 11 bases between. CDR1 and CDR2 from the germline V gene are MDHEN and SYDVKM. This chain's CDR3 is CASSLAVELNYGYTF. CDR3 coding DNA: TGTGCCAGCAGTTTAGCTGTGGAGCTTAACTATGGCTACACCTTC.

The chain employs TRBV11-2 and TRBJ2-1; D is uncertain. Germline V gene lookup returns CDR1 SGHAT and CDR2 FQNNGV. V was clipped by 0 bases and J by 7 bases, with 22 bases between them. The CDR3 is made up of 18 amino acids. DNA of the CDR3: TGTGCCAGCAGCTTAGATTGGATGGTTATGACGGGTCAGAATGAGCAGTTCTTC. Translation: CASSLDWMVMTGQNEQFF.

The rearrangement joins TRBV29-1 to TRBJ2-7; 8 bases align to TRBD2. The germline gives CDR1 SQVTM, CDR2 ANQGSEA. V was pared by 6 bases and J by 3 bases, with 7 bases of the junction left unmatched. The CDR3 spans 13 residues. CDR3 DNA: TGCAGCGTGACCGGGACTAGTATCTACGAGCAGTACTTC. Amino acids: CSVTGTSIYEQYF.

The rearrangement uses TRBV7-8 and TRBJ1-6; a weak D match, TRBD1 (5 bases). Germline assignment: CDR1 SGHVS and CDR2 FQNEAQ. V lost 5 bases, J lost 10 bases, and 12 bases lay in between. This CDR3 contains 13 residues. In DNA form, the CDR3 reads TGTGCCAGCAGCCCGGGGGGTGGGTCACCCCTCCACTTT. It is translated as CASSPGGGSPLHF. Variable domain in full (rest from reference TRBV7-8 and TRBJ1-6): GAGVSQSPRYKVAKRGQDVALRCDPISGHVSLFWYQQALGQGPEFLTYFQNEAQLDKSGLPSDRFFAERPEGSVSTLKIQRTQQEDSAVYLCASSPGGGSPLHFGNGTRLTVT.

V is TRBV19 and J is TRBJ2-3; D ambiguous. From germline, CDR1 is LNHDA and CDR2 SQIVND (reference sequence). Trimming pared 1 base from V and 5 bases from J, leaving 10 bases between. The CDR3 contains 14 residues. The DNA for the CDR3 is TGTGCCAGTAGTATAGCTAGGCGGAGAGATACGCAGTATTTT. The encoded protein is CASSIARRRDTQYF.

The count of this clone is one. The chain recombines TRBV7-8 with TRBJ2-7; 8 nucleotides match TRBD2. After removal of 3 bases from V and 3 bases from J, the junction contained 7 bases not matched to a gene. CDR1 and CDR2 from the germline V gene are SGHVS and FQNEAQ. CDR3 length: 15 residues. DNA for the CDR3: TGTGCCAGCAGCTTCACTAGCGGTCCGTTCTACGAGCAGTACTTC. Its translation is CASSFTSGPFYEQYF.

V gene TRBV7-2 combines with J gene TRBJ2-3; TRBD2 agrees at 11 bases. The V and J ends lost 5 bases and 3 bases, in that order; junction bases with no gene match: 4. Germline CDR1 is SGHTA and CDR2 is FQGNSA. This CDR3 spans 15 amino acids. The CDR3, as DNA: TGTGCCAGCAGCCCCCGACTAGCGGGGACAGATACGCAGTATTTT. Translation gives CASSPRLAGTDTQYF.

The V gene is TRBV28, the J gene TRBJ2-7, with 9 bases that match TRBD1. The CDR3 extends over 13 amino acids. Unmatched junction bases numbered 6, after V lost 9 bases and J lost 3 bases. The germline CDR1 and CDR2 sequences are MDHEN and SYDVKM. The CDR3 protein is CASQTGGHYEQYF. The CDR3 nucleotides are TGTGCCAGTCAGACAGGGGGGCACTACGAGCAGTACTTC.

The V and J genes are TRBV15 and TRBJ1-1; D uncertain. The CDR3 is made up of 13 amino acids. Trimming stripped 0 bases from V and 5 bases from J, with 7 bases between. CDR1 is LNHNV, CDR2 YYDKDF, per germline (reference sequence). The CDR3 here is CATSRDRDTEAFF. The CDR3, as DNA: TGTGCCACCAGCAGAGATCGGGATACTGAAGCTTTCTTT.

The J gene is TRBJ2-1, the V gene TRBV9, with a possible D match to TRBD2 (6 bases). The V end lost 2 bases, the J end lost 6 bases, and 15 bases lay between the germline ends. This CDR3 has 15 residues. Germline CDR1 SGDLS, CDR2 YYNGEE. CDR3 protein: CASSVGGGRINEQFF. The CDR3 region has the DNA TGTGCCAGCAGCGTCGGCGGAGGGAGAATCAATGAGCAGTTCTTC. The whole variable domain, filled in from reference TRBV9 and TRBJ2-1, reads DSGVTQTPKHLITATGQRVTLRCSPRSGDLSVYWYQQSLDQGLQFLIQYYNGEERAKGNILERFSAQQFPDLHSELNLSSLELGDSALYFCASSVGGGRINEQFFGPGTRLTVL.

The chain has TRBV6-5 and TRBJ1-4; 8 bases match TRBD1. The V and J ends lost 3 bases and 4 bases, in that order; junction bases with no gene match: 4. Germline lookup yields CDR1 MNHEY and CDR2 SVGAGI. This CDR3 contains 15 residues. The CDR3 loop is CASSYQGADNEKLFF. The CDR3 DNA is TGTGCCAGCAGTTATCAGGGGGCTGATAATGAAAAACTGTTTTTT.

The chain joins TRBV19 to TRBJ2-3, with TRBD2 matching over 7 bases. The germline V gene has CDR1 LNHDA and CDR2 SQIVND (reference sequence). This CDR3 has 15 amino acids. The V gene end was trimmed by 6 bases and the J gene end by 2 bases; junction bases not matched to a gene: 8. The CDR3 loop is CASRPSGAYTDTQYF. The CDR3 DNA reads as TGTGCCAGTAGGCCTAGCGGAGCTTACACAGATACGCAGTATTTT.

The chain uses TRBV28 and TRBJ1-2; 7 bases agree with TRBD1. Germline CDR1 is MDHEN and CDR2 is SYDVKM. The V gene end was trimmed by 7 bases and the J gene end by 7 bases; junction bases not matched to a gene: 6. The CDR3 covers 12 residues. The DNA for the CDR3 is TGTGCCAGCACCACAGGGGCGAGTGGCTACACCTTC. Translated, it gives CASTTGASGYTF.

The rearrangement links TRBV6-5 to TRBJ1-1; no definite D call. The CDR3 contains 14 residues. From germline, CDR1 is MNHEY and CDR2 SVGAGI. V lost 7 bases and J lost 4, with 16 bases in between. The CDR3 reads CASKRGIEVTEAFF. CDR3 in DNA: TGTGCCAGCAAAAGAGGGATTGAGGTCACTGAAGCTTTCTTT.

This clone appeared once. This chain links TRBV9 with TRBJ2-2; no definite D call. The CDR3 extends over 13 amino acids. Germline loops: CDR1 SGDLS, CDR2 YYNGEE. The ends were cut back, 4 bases at V and 6 bases at J, with 10 bases in the middle. The CDR3 here is CASSPLLAGELFF. The CDR3 nucleotides are TGTGCCAGCAGCCCGCTGCTAGCCGGGGAGCTGTTTTTT. The variable domain in full, with the rest retrieved from reference TRBV9 and TRBJ2-2, is DSGVTQTPKHLITATGQRVTLRCSPRSGDLSVYWYQQSLDQGLQFLIQYYNGEERAKGNILERFSAQQFPDLHSELNLSSLELGDSALYFCASSPLLAGELFFGEGSRLTVL.

V usage is TRBV6-5 and J usage is TRBJ2-7; tentatively, D is TRBD1 (6 bases). Trimming left V 5 bases short and J 0 bases short, with 14 bases between. Germline V gives CDR1 MNHEY, CDR2 SVGAGI. CDR3 length equals 15 residues. CDR3 in DNA: TGTGCCAGCAGTGCAAGACAGGTCCTCTCCTACGAGCAGTACTTC. Amino acid sequence: CASSARQVLSYEQYF.

This clone has just a few counts. The rearrangement links TRBV7-2 to TRBJ1-6; D gene unclear. The CDR3 has 16 residues. With 2 bases removed from V and 0 bases from J, the gap between germline ends came to 8 bases. In germline, CDR1 is SGHTA, CDR2 FQGNSA. CDR3 bases: TGTGCCAGCAGCTTACAACTGAGCTCCTATAATTCACCCCTCCACTTT. Translating gives CASSLQLSSYNSPLHF.

The rearrangement uses TRBV27 and TRBJ2-5, with D tentatively TRBD1 (8 bases). CDR1 and CDR2 (germline): MNHEY, SMNVEV (reference sequence). Trimming pared 4 bases from V and 4 bases from J, leaving 19 bases between. This CDR3 has 16 residues. The CDR3 sequence: CASSSLGQGGVETQYF. The CDR3 DNA reads TGTGCCAGCAGTTCCCTCGGACAGGGAGGGGTAGAGACCCAGTACTTC.

In this sample, this clone turned up a few times. CDR3 DNA: TGTGCCAGCAGTTACACCCGGGAGTACAATGAGCAGTTCTTC. Amino acids: CASSYTREYNEQFF. The rearrangement joins TRBV6-6 to TRBJ2-1; weak D call: TRBD2 (6 bases). This CDR3 contains 14 residues. With 2 bases removed from V and 4 bases from J, the gap between germline ends came to 9 bases. Germline V CDR1 and CDR2: MNHNY, SVGAGI (reference sequence).

The gene calls are TRBV6-6 and TRBJ2-1; 7 bases agree with TRBD2. This CDR3 comprises 13 residues. CDR1 is MNHNY and CDR2 is SVGAGI in the germline V gene (reference sequence). V trimming: 7 bases; J trimming: 6 bases; junction bases outside the gene matches: 6. The CDR3 region has the DNA TGTGCCAGCATGTTATGGGAGGGCAATGAGCAGTTCTTC. The encoded protein is CASMLWEGNEQFF.

The V and J genes are TRBV5-1 and TRBJ2-1, with 8 bases lining up with TRBD1. This CDR3 spans 15 amino acids. The germline CDR1 and CDR2 sequences are SGHRS and YFSETQ. The ends lost 2 bases at V and 0 bases at J; junction bases unmatched: 1. The CDR3 region is CASSFTGGSYNEQFF. The DNA for the CDR3 is TGCGCCAGCAGCTTTACAGGGGGCTCCTACAATGAGCAGTTCTTC.

The chain employs TRBV19 and TRBJ1-1; a weak D match, TRBD1 (6 bases). Germline V gene sequence: CDR1 LNHDA, CDR2 SQIVND (reference sequence). The CDR3 length is 17 residues. Trimming left V 5 bases short and J 0 bases short, with 19 bases between. CDR3: CASSVGGRSTLNTEAFF. DNA for the CDR3: TGTGCCAGTAGTGTCGGGGGGCGATCAACGTTGAACACTGAAGCTTTCTTT.

The chain uses TRBV5-5 and TRBJ2-2; 9 bases map to TRBD2. J lost 4 bases, V lost 1 base, and 8 bases had no gene match. CDR3 size: 17 residues. Germline V gene data show CDR1 as SGHKS and CDR2 as YYEKEE (reference sequence). As DNA, the CDR3 is TGTGCCAGCAGCTTGATAATTTGGCGGGAGGGCACCGGGGAGCTGTTTTTT. Translated: CASSLIIWREGTGELFF. The full variable domain, its missing parts supplied by reference TRBV5-5 and TRBJ2-2, is DAGVTQSPTHLIKTRGQQVTLRCSPISGHKSVSWYQQVLGQGPQFIFQYYEKEERGRGNFPDRFSARQFPNYSSELNVNALLLGDSALYLCASSLIIWREGTGELFFGEGSRLTVL.

V usage is TRBV18 and J usage is TRBJ1-2; TRBD1 is a possible D gene (6 bases). This CDR3 is built from 14 residues. The V gene's germline CDR1 is KGHSH and CDR2 LQKENI. V lost 3 bases, J lost 2 bases, and 10 bases lay in between. The CDR3 spells CASSPGGRNYGYTF. The DNA for the CDR3 is TGTGCCAGCTCACCGGGGGGGCGCAACTATGGCTACACCTTC.

The genes are TRBV6-5 and TRBJ1-5; no clear D. Germline V CDR1 and CDR2: MNHEY, SVGAGI. Trimming left V 6 bases short and J 3 bases short, with 12 bases between. The CDR3 has 14 residues. The CDR3 loop is CASSVRGVNQPQHF. DNA for the CDR3: TGTGCCAGCAGCGTGCGAGGTGTCAATCAGCCCCAGCATTTT.